A selection of T cell receptor beta chains follows, all from one sample in a study of OX40 agonist ivuxolimab in advanced cancers. The table came from immunoSEQ multiplex PCR; TCRdb's copy has only in-frame clones and leaves some out. The sample contains around 80,000 clones, about nine tenths of which appear only once. The sequencing here drew on CD4+ or CD8+ T cells sorted from blood, taken in a trial of the OX40 agonist ivuxolimab. Receptors were obtained from an adult with an advanced solid tumor such as melanoma, head and neck, liver or kidney cancer. The CDR3 runs from the conserved cysteine through the conserved F or W. A D gene is named only where the DNA matches it firmly. Clone size, where shown, is once, few, many, or a class for clones that have expanded.

D	V	J	size	DNA	CDR3
.	TRBV11-3	TRBJ1-6	.	TGTGCCAGCAGCCCTTCGGGGGATAATTCACCCCTCCACTTT	CASSPSGDNSPLHF
TRBD1	TRBV15	TRBJ1-2	.	TGTGCCACCAGCAGAGGGACAGGGGGCTATGGCTACACCTTC	CATSRGTGGYGYTF
.	TRBV7-2	TRBJ2-1	.	TGTGCCAGCAGCCCCCGGCGCTCCTACAATGAGCAGTTCTTC	CASSPRRSYNEQFF
.	TRBV11-2	TRBJ2-1	.	TGTGCCAGCAGCGCCTTTGGGACAGGCGGACTAGCGAGGTTCTTC	CASSAFGTGGLARFF
.	TRBV4-1	TRBJ1-1	once	TGCGCCAGCAGCCAAGGGGAGGGCAGCCCGAAAACTGAAGCTTTCTTT	CASSQGEGSPKTEAFF
.	TRBV4-1	TRBJ1-4	.	TGCGCCAGCAGCCAGGCCGCAACTAATGAAAAACTGTTTTTT	CASSQAATNEKLFF
.	TRBV19	TRBJ1-3	.	TGTGCCAGTAGTATCTCCAGGGGTAGAAACACCATATATTTT	CASSISRGRNTIYF
TRBD2	TRBV7-3	TRBJ2-1	.	TGTGCCAGCAGCTTGTGGCCTAGCGGGGGCAATGAGCAGTTCTTC	CASSLWPSGGNEQFF
.	TRBV7-2	TRBJ2-7	.	TGTGCCAGCAGTCCTACCGGACACTCTAGCTACGAGCAGTACTTC	CASSPTGHSSYEQYF
.	TRBV19	TRBJ1-1	.	TGTGCCAGTAGTATATACGGCAGGGCGAACACTGAAGCTTTCTTT	CASSIYGRANTEAFF
.	TRBV7-9	TRBJ1-1	few	TGTGCCAGCAGCCGAGACAGAGAAGCTTTCTTT	CASSRDREAFF
TRBD1	TRBV18	TRBJ2-3	.	TGTGCCAGCTCATTCTCCGGGACAGACGCAGATACGCAGTATTTT	CASSFSGTDADTQYF
.	TRBV28	TRBJ2-4	.	TGTGCCAGCAGTTTGGCATCGGGACCCTCTCAAAACATTCAGTACTTC	CASSLASGPSQNIQYF
TRBD1	TRBV28	TRBJ1-1	once	TGTGCCAGCAGTTTTCAGGGGGCGAACACTGAAGCTTTCTTT	CASSFQGANTEAFF
.	TRBV6-5	TRBJ1-2	.	TGTGCCAGCAGTTACGCCTTCGGGACTGGCTACACCTTC	CASSYAFGTGYTF
TRBD1	TRBV19	TRBJ2-1	.	TGTGCCAGTAGTTACTCCGCCCCTAGACAGGGGGGCAATGAGCAGTTCTTC	CASSYSAPRQGGNEQFF
TRBD1	TRBV5-1	TRBJ1-2	.	TGCGCCAGCAGCTTGGCGGGACAGGGTCAAGGCTACACCTTC	CASSLAGQGQGYTF
.	TRBV5-5	TRBJ2-4	.	TGTGCCAGCAGCTTGCATGGCGGAAACATTCAGTACTTC	CASSLHGGNIQYF
.	TRBV11-2	TRBJ1-2	.	TGTGCCAGCAGCTTAGACAGTGCTAACTATGGCTACACCTTC	CASSLDSANYGYTF
.	TRBV4-3	TRBJ2-3	.	TGCGCCAGCAGGATCTCACGGTTCACAGATACGCAGTATTTT	CASRISRFTDTQYF
TRBD1	TRBV7-9	TRBJ1-1	.	TGTGCCAGCAGCTTCCGGGACAGGGGGGGACCTGAAGCTTTCTTT	CASSFRDRGGPEAFF
TRBD1	TRBV6-4	TRBJ2-1	.	TGTGCCAGCTCCCTTGGGGGACAGTCCTACAATGAGCAGTTCTTC	CASSLGGQSYNEQFF
TRBD2	TRBV10-2	TRBJ2-1	.	TGCGCCAGCAGCGGGGGGGGGTATGAGCAGTTCTTC	CASSGGGYEQFF
TRBD1	TRBV28	TRBJ1-2	.	TGTGCCAGCAGCTCACCCGGGACAGGCTATGGCTACACCTTC	CASSSPGTGYGYTF
.	TRBV19	TRBJ1-2	.	TGTGCCAGTTGGGACAACTATGGCTACACCTTC	CASWDNYGYTF
TRBD1	TRBV28	TRBJ1-4	.	TGTGCCAGCACTCTCGGGGGACAGAGAAATGAAAAACTGTTTTTT	CASTLGGQRNEKLFF
TRBD1	TRBV5-1	TRBJ1-1	.	TGCGCCAGCAGCTTAAGGGACAGGCCGAACACTGAAGCTTTCTTT	CASSLRDRPNTEAFF
TRBD1	TRBV4-1	TRBJ1-4	.	TGCGCCAGCAGCCAGCCGGGACAGGGTAATGAAAAACTGTTTTTT	CASSQPGQGNEKLFF
.	TRBV7-2	TRBJ2-1	.	TGTGCCAGCAGCAGACTTGCCGGCTCCTACAATGAGCAGTTCTTC	CASSRLAGSYNEQFF
.	TRBV5-1	TRBJ2-2	.	TGCGCCAGCAGCTTGGTTGGCGGATACACCGGGGAGCTGTTTTTT	CASSLVGGYTGELFF
.	TRBV5-1	TRBJ1-4	.	TGCGCCAGCAGCTTGCTCTCAACTAATGAAAAACTGTTTTTT	CASSLLSTNEKLFF
.	TRBV7-8	TRBJ2-1	.	TGTGCCAGCAGCCCGCAGAAGATCATGGTCCATGAGCAGTTCTTC	CASSPQKIMVHEQFF
.	TRBV18	TRBJ1-1	.	TGTGCCAGCTCAACCGGACAGCTAATGAACACTGAAGCTTTCTTT	CASSTGQLMNTEAFF
.	TRBV15	TRBJ1-2	.	TGTGCCACCAGCAGAGGACAGGAAGAACCGAACTACACCTTC	CATSRGQEEPNYTF
.	TRBV9	TRBJ2-2	.	TGTGCCAGCAGCGTAGACCCGGGGTCCGGGGAGCTGTTTTTT	CASSVDPGSGELFF
.	TRBV6-5	TRBJ1-1	.	TGTGCCAGCAGTGGGGGACCGGGCACTGAAGCTTTCTTT	CASSGGPGTEAFF
TRBD1	TRBV19	TRBJ2-7	.	TGTGCCAGTAGTGTAGGGACAGGGGCGACCTACGAGCAGTACTTC	CASSVGTGATYEQYF
.	TRBV29-1	TRBJ1-2	.	TGCAGCGTTGATGTGACAGTCGGTGGCTACACCTTC	CSVDVTVGGYTF
.	TRBV5-1	TRBJ1-3	.	TGCGCCAGCAGCTTGTCTGGGGAATCCGGAAACACCATATATTTT	CASSLSGESGNTIYF
.	TRBV5-1	TRBJ2-2	.	TGCGCCAGCAGCCTACAGGGCACCGGGGAGCTGTTTTTT	CASSLQGTGELFF
.	TRBV27	TRBJ1-6	.	TGTGCCAGCAGGCGAAGTAATTCACCCCTCCACTTT	CASRRSNSPLHF
TRBD1	TRBV6-5	TRBJ1-6	.	TGTGCCAGCACCTCACCGACAGGGGCAGGTTCACCCCTCCACTTT	CASTSPTGAGSPLHF
.	TRBV4-3	TRBJ2-3	.	TGCGCCAGCAGCCAAGAGGTCAGGAGGGATACGCAGTATTTT	CASSQEVRRDTQYF
.	TRBV5-1	TRBJ2-1	.	TGCGCCAGCAGCCCAAGACAGTACAATGAGCAGTTCTTC	CASSPRQYNEQFF
.	TRBV5-1	TRBJ1-1	.	TGCGCCAGCAGCTTGTTAATGGGGTCTGAAGCTTTCTTT	CASSLLMGSEAFF
.	TRBV7-9	TRBJ2-6	once	TGTGCCAGCAGGAAACCGGGACACCCTAAGGGCGGCAACGTCCTGACTTTC	CASRKPGHPKGGNVLTF
TRBD2	TRBV9	TRBJ2-2	.	TGTGCCAGCAGCTTGCGGACTAGCGGGTTAAACACCGGGGAGCTGTTTTTT	CASSLRTSGLNTGELFF
.	TRBV19	TRBJ1-2	.	TGTGCCAGTAGTATAGGAGATACGACTAACTATGGCTACACCTTC	CASSIGDTTNYGYTF
.	TRBV5-5	TRBJ1-4	.	TGTGCCAGCAGCTTGTCCAGTATTGCAACTAATGAAAAACTGTTTTTT	CASSLSSIATNEKLFF
.	TRBV28	TRBJ2-6	.	TGTGCCAGCAGACGGGCCTCGGGGGCCGGGGCCAACGTCCTGACTTTC	CASRRASGAGANVLTF
TRBD2	TRBV18	TRBJ2-5	.	TGTGCCAGCTCGCGGGAGGGCCACGAGACCCAGTACTTC	CASSREGHETQYF